This T cell receptor (beta chain) was captured by sequencing in a study of long-term antiretroviral therapy in people with HIV. All participants with HIV were treated in the United States. In germline, CDR1 is ENHRY, CDR2 SYGVKD. V shed 3 bases and J shed 8 bases, with 13 bases lying between them. The CDR3 consists of 13 residues. Sequencing relied on immunoSEQ assay v3.0, run at survey level. The method was immunoSEQ multiplex PCR; TCRdb's version includes in-frame clones alone and lacks a portion of them. The data contain about 43,000 clones, about nine tenths of them seen just once; the ten biggest clones take up roughly 5%.

The clonotype comes from a woman aged 45-65 years with HIV. Here the sequenced sample was unsorted PBMCs, taken 0.1 years before starting antiretroviral therapy. The chain joins TRBV10-3 to TRBJ1-2; D gene unclear. The CDR3 is CAISEGRDQGYTF. The DNA for the CDR3 is TGTGCCATCAGTGAAGGAAGGGATCAAGGCTACACCTTC.